This T cell receptor (beta chain) was documented in a study of TET2 disruption in CD19-targeted CAR T cells (dated by TCRdb to about 2018). Looking at the study overall: The number of samples was determined by the original clinical trial design and by which samples were available, and no additional inclusion criteria were applied.

In the case of this clone: The clone's antigen remains unknown. The CDR3 goes on 3 residues after the read ends, and that part is filled in from the germline J gene.

General study outcomes and caveats: The conclusions about the patient's CAR T cells were based on extensive analysis of only one subject.

This specimen's treatment or condition label, interpreted: autologous CTL019 cells: CD19 CAR with 4-1BB and CD3 zeta domains. TCR zeta and 4-1BB costimulatory signaling domains were built into the CD19 CAR. The DNeasy Blood and Tissue Kit was used to extract genomic DNA from pre-infusion T cells, peripheral blood, or sorted post-infusion T cells. The immunoSEQ assay was used to perform TCR beta chain deep sequencing. Concerning the study's data processing: Only productive TCR beta rearrangements went into calculating clonotype frequencies. TCRdb carries this immuneACCESS record with in-frame sequences only. Its versions omit some clonotypes, under half of them owing to an unresolved V gene in the studies checked, with the rest unexplained. V and J calls and clone size follow that table, whereas D and trimming were derived from the DNA. The sample table holds 90 to 100 clones. V is shortened by 11 bases, J by 5 bases, and the region joining them spans 15 bases. The CDR3 covers 13 residues, taking in both the cysteine and the phenylalanine. The CDR3 was read in part: 30 bases, with the frame set at base 1. The germline V gene specifies SNHLY as CDR1 and FYNNEI as CDR2.

This material consisted of CD8+ T cells sorted from blood, taken from a patient treated with CD19 CAR T cells. This clonotype was obtained from a man in his sixties or seventies with chronic lymphocytic leukemia. This chain joins TRBV2 to TRBJ1-4; the D region possibly corresponds to TRBD1 (6 bases align). For the CDR3, the sequence is CASGSGVNEKLFF. Partial CDR3 DNA: TGTGCCTCGGGGTCAGGGGTAAATGAAAAA.